This record concerns one T cell receptor (beta chain) sequence. What it binds is not known. This sample is part of a study of PD-1 blockade in classical Hodgkin lymphoma. The protocol was immunoSEQ multiplex PCR, while the TCRdb copy is restricted to in-frame clones and leaves out a portion. The repertoire includes 20,000 to 25,000 clones, approximately 69% of them detected once, and 20% to 25% sits in the top ten. Germline V CDR1 and CDR2: SGHDT, YYEEEE. The CDR3 loop spans 15 amino acids. V was pared by 1 base and J by 3 bases, with 14 bases between. Study-wide points: According to reports, newly diagnosed patients had lower baseline TCR diversity than healthy donors, and relapsed/refractory patients had lower baseline TCR diversity still.

In every patient, relapse followed autologous stem cell transplantation, while exposure to brentuximab vedotin differed. This TCR was recovered from a human donor with classical Hodgkin lymphoma. The specimen was peripheral blood mononuclear cells (PBMCs), collected at baseline. The chain employs TRBV5-6 and TRBJ2-7; TRBD1 is a possible D gene (6 bases). CDR3 sequence reads: CASSLTQGQFYEQYF. CDR3 DNA sequence: TGTGCCAGCAGCTTGACTCAGGGACAATTCTACGAGCAGTACTTC.